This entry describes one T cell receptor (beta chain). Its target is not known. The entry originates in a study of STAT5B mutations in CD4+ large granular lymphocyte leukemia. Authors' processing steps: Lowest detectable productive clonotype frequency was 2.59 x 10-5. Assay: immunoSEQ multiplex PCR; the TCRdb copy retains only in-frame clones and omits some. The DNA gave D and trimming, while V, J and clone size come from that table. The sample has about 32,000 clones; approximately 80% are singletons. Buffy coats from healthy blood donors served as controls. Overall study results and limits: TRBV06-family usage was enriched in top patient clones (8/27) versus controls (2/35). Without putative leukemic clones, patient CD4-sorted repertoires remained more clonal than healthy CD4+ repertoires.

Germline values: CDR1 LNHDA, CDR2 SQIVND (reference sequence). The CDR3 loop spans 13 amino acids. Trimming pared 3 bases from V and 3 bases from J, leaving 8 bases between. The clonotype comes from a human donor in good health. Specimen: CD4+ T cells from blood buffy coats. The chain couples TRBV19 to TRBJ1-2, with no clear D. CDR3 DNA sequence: TGTGCCAGTAGTATTTTAAAGGACTATGGCTACACCTTC. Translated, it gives CASSILKDYGYTF.